The next 23 T cell receptor beta chains were all read from a single sample in a study of cytomegalovirus exposure and HLA in healthy donors. The PCR had 60 Vbeta and 13 Jbeta primers. Data came from immunoSEQ multiplex PCR; TCRdb stores just in-frame clones and leaves some out. Of some 120,000 clones detected, about 75% appear once; the ten largest clones hold 12%. Sequenced: PBMCs. All receptors derive from a woman aged 40 to 50 in good health and CMV-seropositive.

The genes are TRBV27 and TRBJ1-1; the D gene is possibly TRBD1 (6 bases). V dropped 4 bases and J dropped 4 bases, with 7 bases sitting between them. The CDR3 runs to 12 residues. Germline-derived CDR1 and CDR2 are MNHEY and SMNVEV (reference sequence). CDR3 sequence (DNA): TGTGCCAGCAGTTCAGGGGTCACTGAAGCTTTCTTT. It yields the protein CASSSGVTEAFF.

This chain joins TRBV7-2 and TRBJ1-2; no clear D. This CDR3 is 9 amino acids long. The V end was cut by 10 bases, the J end by 6 bases, with 6 bases between. Per germline, CDR1 SGHTA and CDR2 FQGNSA. The CDR3 here is CATVDGYTF. DNA for the CDR3: TGTGCCACCGTAGATGGCTACACCTTC.

The chain employs TRBV30 and TRBJ2-5; a weak D match, TRBD2 (6 bases). The CDR3 is 14 amino acids. Germline CDR1 reads GTSNPN; CDR2 reads SVGIG (reference sequence). V was clipped by 4 bases and J by 1 base, with 13 bases between them. The CDR3 sequence is CAWTSGLSQETQYF. The CDR3, as DNA: TGTGCCTGGACAAGCGGGCTTAGCCAAGAGACCCAGTACTTC.

The CDR3 sequence: CASSSGQYYGYTF. CDR3 nucleotides: TGTGCCAGCAGCTCGGGACAGTACTATGGCTACACCTTC. The genes are TRBV28 and TRBJ1-2; 7 bases fit TRBD1. CDR3 length: 13 residues. The V gene end was trimmed by 6 bases and the J gene end by 3 bases; junction bases not matched to a gene: 4. The germline CDR1 and CDR2 sequences are MDHEN and SYDVKM.

This clone was counted a single time. The chain carries TRBV19 and TRBJ2-5; D is ambiguous. Trimming pared 3 bases from V and 0 bases from J, leaving 8 bases between. The CDR3 extends over 14 amino acids. CDR1 and CDR2 (germline): LNHDA, SQIVND (reference sequence). The CDR3 region has the DNA TGTGCCAGTAGTATCCGACGGGACCAAGAGACCCAGTACTTC. As protein: CASSIRRDQETQYF.

This chain links TRBV19 with TRBJ2-7, with D perhaps matching TRBD1 (6 bases). The CDR3 consists of 14 residues. The germline V and J ends were trimmed by 3 bases and 3 bases, with 12 bases remaining between them. Germline lookup yields CDR1 LNHDA and CDR2 SQIVND (reference sequence). The CDR3 loop is CASSILPGVYEQYF. CDR3 coding DNA: TGTGCCAGTAGTATCCTTCCAGGGGTCTACGAGCAGTACTTC.

The chain uses TRBV7-6 and TRBJ1-5; D gene unclear. Per germline, CDR1 SGHVS and CDR2 FNYEAQ. This CDR3 has 12 amino acids. Trimming left V 4 bases short and J 8 bases short, with 9 bases between. The CDR3 DNA follows: TGTGCCAGCAGCTCGCTAGATGAGCCCCAGCATTTT. It encodes CASSSLDEPQHF.

The V gene is TRBV6-5, the J gene TRBJ1-1; D remains ambiguous. The CDR3 consists of 14 residues. Looked up from germline, CDR1 is MNHEY and CDR2 is SVGAGI. V lost 2 bases and J lost 3, with 10 bases in between. The CDR3 DNA reads as TGTGCCAGCAGTTACGGAGGGTCGGACACTGAAGCTTTCTTT. This gives the protein CASSYGGSDTEAFF.

The chain couples TRBV7-9 to TRBJ2-7, with 9 bases fitting TRBD2. Germline loops: CDR1 SEHNR, CDR2 FQNEAQ (reference sequence). This CDR3 region has 14 residues. Losses at the gene ends were 5 bases for V and 3 bases for J; bases not matched to a gene: 5. Here the CDR3 reads CASSQRTSVYEQYF. The CDR3, as DNA: TGTGCCAGCAGCCAGAGGACTAGCGTCTACGAGCAGTACTTC.

The table lists this clone with a few counts. The J gene is TRBJ1-1, the V gene TRBV6-5, with D possibly being TRBD1 (5 bases). The germline CDR1 and CDR2 sequences are MNHEY and SVGAGI. There are 12 residues in the CDR3. V was trimmed by 5 bases and J by 9 bases, leaving 13 bases between them. For the CDR3, the DNA is TGTGCCAGCAGTCCTCAGGGTTTTAAAGCTTTCTTT. Protein: CASSPQGFKAFF.

CDR3 DNA sequence: TGTGCCAGCAGTGAGGGACAGACTCGGGTGTATGGCTACACCTTC. Translated, it gives CASSEGQTRVYGYTF. The chain employs TRBV6-1 and TRBJ1-2; TRBD1 matches 7 bases. V lost 3 bases to trimming and J lost 5 bases; unmatched junction nucleotides: 9. The germline gives CDR1 MNHNS, CDR2 SASEGT. This CDR3 contains 15 residues.

The gene calls are TRBV5-4 and TRBJ1-2; D is unclear. Germline lookup yields CDR1 SGHNT and CDR2 YYREEE (reference sequence). V lost 4 bases and J lost 3, with 13 bases in between. This CDR3 is built from 14 residues. CDR3 sequence: CASSPEGSDYGYTF. CDR3 DNA: TGTGCCAGCAGCCCGGAGGGTAGTGACTATGGCTACACCTTC.

V gene TRBV6-1 combines with J gene TRBJ2-1; 7 nucleotides match TRBD1. The CDR3 is made up of 15 amino acids. Germline V gives CDR1 MNHNS, CDR2 SASEGT. The junction had 11 bases not matched to a gene; V was cut back by 5 bases and J by 7 bases. The CDR3 spells CASSSDRVVVNEQFF. CDR3 coding DNA: TGTGCCAGCAGTTCTGACAGGGTGGTAGTAAATGAGCAGTTCTTC.

The V gene is TRBV10-3, the J gene TRBJ1-6; D might be TRBD1 (6 bases). The CDR3 length is 14 residues. The ends were cut back, 2 bases at V and 5 bases at J, with 7 bases in the middle. CDR1 ENHRY and CDR2 SYGVKD come from the germline V gene. As DNA, the CDR3 is TGTGCCATCAGTGAGCGGACAGATAATTCACCCCTCCACTTT. Its protein is CAISERTDNSPLHF.

This clone was recorded only once. J is TRBJ2-3 and V is TRBV5-1, with D possibly being TRBD2 (6 bases). Germline values: CDR1 SGHRS, CDR2 YFSETQ. V was clipped by 3 bases and J by 0 bases, with 11 bases between them. The CDR3 has 15 residues. CDR3 in DNA: TGCGCCAGCAGCTCCTCCGGGACTAGCACAGATACGCAGTATTTT. Amino acid sequence: CASSSSGTSTDTQYF. The full variable domain, rest sourced from reference TRBV5-1 and TRBJ2-3, is KAGVTQTPRYLIKTRGQQVTLSCSPISGHRSVSWYQQTPGQGLQFLFEYFSETQRNKGNFPGRFSGRQFSNSRSEMNVSTLELGDSALYLCASSSSGTSTDTQYFGPGTRLTVL.

The chain carries TRBV7-9 and TRBJ1-6; D is unresolved. The CDR3 spans 14 residues. Germline-derived CDR1 and CDR2 are SEHNR and FQNEAQ (reference sequence). Trimming cost V 0 bases and J 8 bases, with 8 bases left between them. The CDR3 loop reads CASSLATKDSPLHF. Written as DNA, the CDR3 is TGTGCCAGCAGCTTAGCAACTAAAGATTCACCCCTCCACTTT.

This clone has just one count. V gene TRBV30 combines with J gene TRBJ1-2; TRBD1 is a possible D gene (5 bases). CDR1 and CDR2 from the germline V gene are GTSNPN and SVGIG (reference sequence). The CDR3 loop spans 15 amino acids. Trimming shortened V by 2 bases and J by 5 bases, and 18 bases separated the two germline ends. CDR3 region: CAWSRTGGKEYGYTF. CDR3 nucleotides: TGTGCCTGGAGTCGAACGGGGGGGAAGGAGTATGGCTACACCTTC. Variable domain in full (rest from reference TRBV30 and TRBJ1-2): SQTIHQWPATLVQPVGSPLSLECTVEGTSNPNLYWYRQAAGRGLQLLFYSVGIGQISSEVPQNLSASRPQDRQFILSSKKLLLSDSGFYLCAWSRTGGKEYGYTFGSGTRLTVV.

This chain joins TRBV7-9 and TRBJ1-5, with D possibly TRBD1 on 6 matching bases. The germline V gene has CDR1 SEHNR and CDR2 FQNEAQ (reference sequence). The length of the CDR3 is 13 residues. V lost 1 base and J 10 bases, leaving 11 bases between the germline ends. CDR3 DNA: TGTGCCAGCAGCTTAGAGGGGGATACTCCCCAGCATTTT. This sequence encodes CASSLEGDTPQHF. Looking up the rest from reference TRBV7-9 and TRBJ1-5 gives the full variable domain: DTGVSQNPRHKITKRGQNVTFRCDPISEHNRLYWYRQTLGQGPEFLTYFQNEAQLEKSRLLSDRFSAERPKGSFSTLEIQRTEQGDSAMYLCASSLEGDTPQHFGDGTRLSIL.

The CDR3 DNA follows: TGCGCCAGCAGCTTGAGGCCCTCGGGGGCAGATACGCAGTATTTT. It codes for CASSLRPSGADTQYF. The chain couples TRBV5-1 to TRBJ2-3; D possibly corresponds to TRBD2 (6 bases). V lost 1 base to trimming and J lost 4 bases, with 13 bases between them. CDR3 size: 15 residues. Looked up from germline, CDR1 is SGHRS and CDR2 is YFSETQ.

V gene TRBV18 combines with J gene TRBJ1-1; D is unclear. Germline CDR1 and CDR2: KGHSH and LQKENI. Trimming removed 3 bases at V and 4 bases at J, with 12 bases between. The CDR3 runs to 14 residues. CDR3 sequence (DNA): TGTGCCAGCTCACCCGCCAGGTCAGGCACTGAAGCTTTCTTT. Amino acid sequence: CASSPARSGTEAFF.

A few counts support this clone. The CDR3: CAIRRGGENEKLFF. DNA of the CDR3: TGTGCCATCAGGAGAGGGGGCGAGAATGAAAAACTGTTTTTT. The V call is TRBV10-3, the J call TRBJ1-4; 7 bases align to TRBD1. There are 14 residues in the CDR3. Germline trimming cut 6 bases from V and 5 bases from J; bases unmatched to any gene: 6. Per the germline V gene, CDR1 is ENHRY and CDR2 is SYGVKD.

V and J are TRBV6-1 and TRBJ1-5; D not resolved. Between the trimmed V and J ends, which lost 7 bases and 0 bases, there was a span of 10 bases. The germline gives CDR1 MNHNS, CDR2 SASEGT. This CDR3 has 14 residues. CDR3 sequence: CASNLDYSNQPQHF. The CDR3 bases are TGTGCCAGCAATCTCGACTATAGCAATCAGCCCCAGCATTTT.

The chain links TRBV5-1 to TRBJ2-2; D is perhaps TRBD1 (6 bases). CDR3 size: 11 residues. Germline CDR1 SGHRS, CDR2 YFSETQ. The V and J ends lost 9 bases and 7 bases respectively, with 10 bases between them. CDR3 sequence: CATKGVGELFF. The CDR3 DNA reads TGCGCCACCAAGGGGGTCGGGGAGCTGTTTTTT.